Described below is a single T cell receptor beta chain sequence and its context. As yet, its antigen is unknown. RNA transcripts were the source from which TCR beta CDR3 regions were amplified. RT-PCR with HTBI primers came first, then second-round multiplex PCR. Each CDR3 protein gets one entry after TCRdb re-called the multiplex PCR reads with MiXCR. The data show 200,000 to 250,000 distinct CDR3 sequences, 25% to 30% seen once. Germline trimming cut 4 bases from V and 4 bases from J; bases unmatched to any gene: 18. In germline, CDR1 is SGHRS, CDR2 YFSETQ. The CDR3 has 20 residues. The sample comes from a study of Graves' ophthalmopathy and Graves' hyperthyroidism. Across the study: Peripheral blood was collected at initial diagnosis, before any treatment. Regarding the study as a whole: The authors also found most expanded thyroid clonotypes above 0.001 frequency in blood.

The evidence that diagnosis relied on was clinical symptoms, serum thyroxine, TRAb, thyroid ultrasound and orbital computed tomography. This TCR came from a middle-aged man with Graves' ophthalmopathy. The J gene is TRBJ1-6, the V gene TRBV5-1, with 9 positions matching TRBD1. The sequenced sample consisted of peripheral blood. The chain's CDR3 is CASSNPTSRDREDYNSPLHF. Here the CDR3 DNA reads TGCGCCAGCAGCAATCCGACGTCCCGGGACAGGGAAGATTATAATTCACCCCTCCACTTT.